This entry lists 24 T cell receptor beta chains sequenced from one sample in a study of OX40 agonist ivuxolimab in advanced cancers. Generated by immunoSEQ multiplex PCR, the TCRdb table keeps only in-frame clones and is missing some. The data contain 15,000 or so clones, approximately 77% of them seen just once; the ten biggest clones take up around 35%. The specimen was CD4+ or CD8+ T cells sorted from blood, collected in a trial of the OX40 agonist ivuxolimab. These receptors came from an adult with an advanced solid tumor such as melanoma, head and neck, liver or kidney cancer.

The CDR3 DNA follows: TGTGCCAGCAAATCAGGAGTTAACTATGGCTACACCTTC. Translation gives CASKSGVNYGYTF. The chain is built from TRBV6-5 and TRBJ1-2; D remains ambiguous. The CDR3 runs to 13 residues. The ends were cut back, 7 bases at V and 1 base at J, with 10 bases in the middle. In germline, CDR1 is MNHEY, CDR2 SVGAGI.

By sample share, this clone is medium-sized. The junction departs from the called germline gene at one end, perhaps through a read error. The chain employs TRBV27 and TRBJ2-2; D is unclear. This CDR3 comprises 13 residues. Germline CDR1 is MNHEY and CDR2 is SMNVEV (reference sequence). CDR3 in amino acids: CATSRVSSGELFF. The CDR3, as DNA: TGTGCCACCAGTAGGGTATCCTCCGGGGAGCTGTTTTTT.

The CDR3 here is CASSLYGSNYGYTF. CDR3 bases: TGTGCCAGCAGTTTATATGGGTCTAACTATGGCTACACCTTC. This sequence joins TRBV27 and TRBJ1-2, with D unresolved. The V end was cut by 1 base, the J end by 0 bases, with 6 bases between. Germline values: CDR1 MNHEY, CDR2 SMNVEV (reference sequence). This CDR3 region has 14 residues.

The chain employs TRBV15 and TRBJ1-1; D is unclear. Per the germline V gene, CDR1 is LNHNV and CDR2 is YYDKDF (reference sequence). Trimming shortened V by 0 bases and J by 6 bases, and 17 bases separated the two germline ends. The CDR3 length is 16 residues. DNA for the CDR3: TGTGCCACCAGCAGAGATCTCGGGTCGTATTTGGCTGAAGCTTTCTTT. Residues: CATSRDLGSYLAEAFF.

The chain uses TRBV9 and TRBJ1-5, with 7 bases lining up with TRBD1. CDR1 and CDR2 from the germline V gene are SGDLS and YYNGEE. Trimming at V came to 2 bases and at J to 7 bases, leaving 9 bases not matched to a gene. This CDR3 spans 15 amino acids. CDR3 sequence (DNA): TGTGCCAGCAGCGTCGGAGACAGGGTTGAGCAGCCCCAGCATTTT. Protein product: CASSVGDRVEQPQHF.

The chain combines TRBV6-5 with TRBJ2-7; TRBD2 aligns across 11 bases. Germline assignment: CDR1 MNHEY and CDR2 SVGAGI. Trimming at V came to 4 bases and at J to 4 bases, leaving 6 bases not matched to a gene. This CDR3 spans 15 amino acids. CDR3 in DNA: TGTGCCAGCAGTTTCACTAGCGGGGGCGGGTACGAGCAGTACTTC. Encoded protein: CASSFTSGGGYEQYF.

The V call is TRBV19, the J call TRBJ2-1; 7 bases map to TRBD2. CDR1 and CDR2 (germline): LNHDA, SQIVND (reference sequence). The CDR3 has 15 amino acids. With 5 bases clipped from V and 3 bases from J, the junction kept 7 bases outside the gene matches. The CDR3 nucleotides read TGTGCCAGTAGTCTCGGGACGGGGGGCTACAATGAGCAGTTCTTC. The encoded protein is CASSLGTGGYNEQFF.

This chain uses TRBV12-5 with TRBJ2-6; 7 bases align to TRBD1. The CDR3 is 19 residues long. Per germline, CDR1 LGHNT and CDR2 FRNRAP. The trim removed 5 bases at V and 0 bases at J, leaving 13 bases unmatched. This CDR3 reads CASGKSGDSSPSGANVLTF. The CDR3 nucleotides read TGTGCTAGTGGTAAATCTGGGGACAGTTCGCCCTCTGGGGCCAACGTCCTGACTTTC.

V usage is TRBV11-2 and J usage is TRBJ2-7, with D unclear. The CDR3 contains 12 residues. Germline CDR1 and CDR2: SGHAT and FQNNGV. The V end lost 3 bases, the J end lost 4 bases, and 7 bases lay between the germline ends. The CDR3 protein is CASSFDWYEQYF. CDR3 DNA: TGTGCCAGCAGCTTCGACTGGTACGAGCAGTACTTC.

The gene calls are TRBV4-3 and TRBJ1-2; 7 bases match TRBD1. This CDR3 comprises 17 residues. CDR1 is LGHNA and CDR2 is YSLEER in the germline V gene. V shed 0 bases and J 4 bases; nucleotides not matched to a gene: 11. CDR3 coding DNA: TGCGCCAGCAGCCAAGATAATTTAGGGGGCGCACTCTATGGCTACACCTTC. Translated: CASSQDNLGGALYGYTF.

The chain is built from TRBV27 and TRBJ1-1; the D gene is possibly TRBD1 (6 bases). This CDR3 is built from 14 residues. Germline-derived CDR1 and CDR2 are MNHEY and SMNVEV (reference sequence). Trimming took off 5 bases at V and 6 bases at J, with 16 bases between the two ends. This CDR3 is CASSTLGARAEAFF. CDR3 in DNA: TGTGCCAGCAGTACCCTGGGGGCGAGGGCTGAAGCTTTCTTT.

V is TRBV5-6 and J is TRBJ1-6; D remains unclear. CDR3 size: 13 residues. The germline gives CDR1 SGHDT, CDR2 YYEEEE. The V end was cut by 0 bases, the J end by 7 bases, with 5 bases between. The CDR3 DNA is TGTGCCAGCAGCTTGGTAAGGAATTCACCCCTCCACTTT. It yields the protein CASSLVRNSPLHF.

This clone appeared a few times. The sample carries other DNA sequences with the same CDR3. This chain uses TRBV9 with TRBJ1-1; D uncertain. CDR3 length equals 15 residues. The V gene lost 2 bases and the J gene lost 1 base, with 12 bases spanning the gap. Germline V gene sequence: CDR1 SGDLS, CDR2 YYNGEE. The CDR3 DNA follows: TGTGCCAGCAGCGTGCTGGCTGATAAGAACACTGAAGCTTTCTTT. Encoded protein: CASSVLADKNTEAFF.

The chain uses TRBV9 and TRBJ2-1, with D perhaps matching TRBD2 (5 bases). The CDR3 spans 16 residues. CDR1 SGDLS and CDR2 YYNGEE come from the germline V gene. V lost 4 bases and J lost 4, with 18 bases in between. The CDR3 loop is CASSPYFVGSYNEQFF. CDR3 sequence (DNA): TGTGCCAGCAGCCCCTACTTCGTAGGGAGTTACAATGAGCAGTTCTTC.

The rearrangement links TRBV4-3 to TRBJ1-4; 9 nucleotides line up with TRBD1. This CDR3 contains 14 residues. Germline V gives CDR1 LGHNA, CDR2 YSLEER. With 6 bases clipped from V and 5 bases from J, the junction kept 4 bases outside the gene matches. This CDR3 reads CASRQQGANEKLFF. Written as DNA, the CDR3 is TGCGCCAGCAGGCAACAGGGGGCCAATGAAAAACTGTTTTTT.

The gene calls are TRBV6-1 and TRBJ1-4, with TRBD1 matching over 9 bases. The ends lost 2 bases at V and 7 bases at J; junction bases unmatched: 11. This CDR3 has 17 amino acids. CDR1 MNHNS and CDR2 SASEGT come from the germline V gene. CDR3 bases: TGTGCCAGCAGTGAACCTCAGTGGGACAGGGCAGTTGAAAAACTGTTTTTT. Its translation: CASSEPQWDRAVEKLFF.

J is TRBJ1-5 and V is TRBV19; no definite D call. Between the trimmed V and J ends, which lost 0 bases and 6 bases, there was a span of 6 bases. The CDR3 is 13 amino acids. Germline V gives CDR1 LNHDA, CDR2 SQIVND (reference sequence). CDR3 coding DNA: TGTGCCAGTAGTATAGATCTAGGTCAGCCCCAGCATTTT. Protein sequence: CASSIDLGQPQHF.

J is TRBJ1-5 and V is TRBV15; possibly TRBD1 for D (6 bases). Per germline, CDR1 LNHNV and CDR2 YYDKDF (reference sequence). This CDR3 region has 16 residues. Between the trimmed V and J ends, which lost 4 bases and 1 base, there was a span of 14 bases. The CDR3 loop is CATSIGGGGSNQPQHF. The CDR3 DNA reads TGTGCCACCAGCATCGGGGGAGGGGGGAGCAATCAGCCCCAGCATTTT.

The CDR3 loop reads CASSIQGGDTGELFF. The DNA for the CDR3 is TGTGCCAGCAGTATTCAGGGTGGGGACACCGGGGAGCTGTTTTTT. The chain joins TRBV27 to TRBJ2-2; the D gene is possibly TRBD1 (5 bases). V lost 5 bases and J 3 bases, leaving 13 bases between the germline ends. This CDR3 comprises 15 residues. Germline assignment: CDR1 MNHEY and CDR2 SMNVEV (reference sequence).

Judged by abundance, this clone is medium-sized. Other DNA sequences in the sample encode the same CDR3. The chain carries TRBV25-1 and TRBJ1-3, with D hard to call. The V end was cut by 8 bases, the J end by 0 bases, with 5 bases between. Germline CDR1 reads MGHDK; CDR2 reads SYGVNS. This CDR3 contains 12 residues. This CDR3 reads CASGISGNTIYF. Here the CDR3 DNA reads TGTGCCAGCGGGATCTCTGGAAACACCATATATTTT.

This clone came up once. V is TRBV4-3 and J is TRBJ1-6; D unclear. Per the germline V gene, CDR1 is LGHNA and CDR2 is YSLEER. Trimming left V 0 bases short and J 9 bases short, with 6 bases between. This CDR3 contains 13 residues. CDR3 loop: CASSQDRGSPLHF. CDR3 in DNA: TGCGCCAGCAGCCAAGATAGAGGTTCACCCCTCCACTTT.

This clone was found a few times. The J gene is TRBJ2-1, the V gene TRBV7-8, with 9 bases lining up with TRBD2. The CDR3 spans 17 residues. With V trimmed by 0 bases and J by 3 bases, 6 bases remained unmatched. Looked up from germline, CDR1 is SGHVS and CDR2 is FQNEAQ. The DNA for the CDR3 is TGTGCCAGCAGCTTAGCTTCTAGCGGGATCGTCTACAATGAGCAGTTCTTC. This encodes CASSLASSGIVYNEQFF.

The rearrangement links TRBV4-1 to TRBJ1-1; D uncertain. This CDR3 is 15 amino acids long. The V end lost 0 bases, the J end lost 0 bases, and 8 bases lay between the germline ends. The V gene's germline CDR1 is MGHRA and CDR2 YSYEKL. The CDR3 nucleotides read TGCGCCAGCAGCCAAGAGATGGGTATGAACACTGAAGCTTTCTTT. Its translation: CASSQEMGMNTEAFF.

The CDR3 region is CASSANEQFF. The CDR3 DNA follows: TGTGCCAGTTCGGCCAATGAGCAGTTCTTC. The chain combines TRBV19 with TRBJ2-1; the D is unclear. The CDR3 consists of 10 residues. CDR1 LNHDA and CDR2 SQIVND come from the germline V gene (reference sequence). The germline V and J ends were trimmed by 8 bases and 6 bases, with 5 bases remaining between them.